Shown below are 28 T cell receptor beta chains from a single sample sequenced in a study of blood T cell repertoires in COVID-19. Generated by immunoSEQ multiplex PCR, the TCRdb table keeps only in-frame clones and is missing some. The sample lists fewer than 350,000 clones; more than 70% were seen once. The sequenced material came from PBMCs or T cells enriched from blood (not recorded which). The receptors stem from an older woman in a cohort exposed to, infected with or recovered from COVID-19 (not recorded which).

V and J are TRBV4-1 and TRBJ2-5, with TRBD1 matching over 8 bases. CDR3 length: 15 residues. Trimming at V came to 0 bases and at J to 3 bases, leaving 3 bases not matched to a gene. The germline CDR1 and CDR2 sequences are MGHRA and YSYEKL. DNA of the CDR3: TGCGCCAGCAGCCAAGATCAGGGGGCCAAAGAGACCCAGTACTTC. Its translation is CASSQDQGAKETQYF.

The rearrangement uses TRBV2 and TRBJ1-1; tentative D call: TRBD1 (6 bases). The CDR3 extends over 13 amino acids. Germline V gene lookup returns CDR1 SNHLY and CDR2 FYNNEI. With 4 bases removed from V and 4 bases from J, the gap between germline ends came to 10 bases. As DNA, the CDR3 is TGTGCCAGCAGTGGCCAGGGGAGCACTGAAGCTTTCTTT. This encodes CASSGQGSTEAFF.

The chain couples TRBV11-3 to TRBJ2-5, with no clear D. Trimming stripped 2 bases from V and 1 base from J, with 2 bases between. Germline CDR1 reads SGHNT; CDR2 reads YENEEA. CDR3 length: 12 amino acids. The CDR3 sequence: CASSLRQETQYF. The CDR3 bases are TGTGCCAGCAGCTTACGCCAAGAGACCCAGTACTTC.

This clone came up once. The V and J genes are TRBV5-5 and TRBJ1-2; D ambiguous. V lost 3 bases, J lost 6 bases, and 9 bases lay in between. The CDR3 contains 12 residues. Germline V CDR1 and CDR2: SGHKS, YYEKEE (reference sequence). The CDR3 reads CASSSSAHGYTF. CDR3 coding DNA: TGTGCCAGCAGCTCGAGTGCCCATGGCTACACCTTC.

About this clone: Other DNA sequences in the sample encode the same CDR3. This chain joins TRBV6-5 and TRBJ1-1; D may be TRBD1 (6 bases). Trimming took 6 bases from V and 1 from J, leaving 9 bases between them. The germline CDR1 and CDR2 sequences are MNHEY and SVGAGI. CDR3 length equals 13 residues. This CDR3 is CASSRGQNTEAFF. Written as DNA, the CDR3 is TGTGCCAGCAGCCGGGGACAGAACACTGAAGCTTTCTTT.

CDR3: CASSLSRQGSYGYTF. DNA for the CDR3: TGTGCCAGCAGTTTATCTCGACAGGGGAGCTATGGCTACACCTTC. The gene calls are TRBV27 and TRBJ1-2; 8 positions match TRBD1. CDR1 is MNHEY and CDR2 is SMNVEV in the germline V gene (reference sequence). V shed 0 bases and J 4 bases; nucleotides not matched to a gene: 4. CDR3 size: 15 residues.

V and J are TRBV19 and TRBJ2-4; tentative D call: TRBD1 (5 bases). Trimming left V 4 bases short and J 0 bases short, with 13 bases between. The germline V gene encodes CDR1 LNHDA and CDR2 SQIVND (reference sequence). This CDR3 is 16 amino acids long. The CDR3 DNA reads as TGTGCCAGTAGTAGACAGACAGAAATAGCCAAAAACATTCAGTACTTC. This encodes CASSRQTEIAKNIQYF.

The CDR3 nucleotides read TGTGCCACCAGCAGAGAACAGAAGACAACTAATGAAAAACTGTTTTTT. Amino acid sequence: CATSREQKTTNEKLFF. V usage is TRBV15 and J usage is TRBJ1-4; D remains unclear. The CDR3 totals 16 residues. Germline values: CDR1 LNHNV, CDR2 YYDKDF (reference sequence). V was pared by 0 bases and J by 0 bases, with 8 bases between.

The J gene is TRBJ1-1, the V gene TRBV28, with D possibly matching TRBD1 (6 bases). The CDR3 contains 15 residues. CDR1 MDHEN and CDR2 SYDVKM come from the germline V gene. With 3 bases removed from V and 7 bases from J, the gap between germline ends came to 18 bases. The CDR3 bases are TGTGCCAGCAGTTTCGGGGGGGCTGGAGCGGTTGAAGCTTTCTTT. This codes for CASSFGGAGAVEAFF.

The chain links TRBV5-1 to TRBJ2-1, with 9 bases aligning to TRBD2. CDR3 length: 14 residues. Germline V gene lookup returns CDR1 SGHRS and CDR2 YFSETQ. With 1 base clipped from V and 7 bases from J, the junction kept 3 bases outside the gene matches. The CDR3 DNA sequence: TGCGCCAGCAGCTTGAATAGCGGGAGTAATGAGCAGTTCTTC. This sequence encodes CASSLNSGSNEQFF.

The CDR3 sequence is CASSPPMTGGGGYTF. DNA for the CDR3: TGTGCCAGCAGTCCCCCTATGACAGGGGGCGGAGGCTACACCTTC. V gene TRBV28 combines with J gene TRBJ1-2, with 10 bases identical to TRBD1. Germline V lookup: CDR1 MDHEN, CDR2 SYDVKM. The V and J ends lost 5 bases and 8 bases, in that order; junction bases with no gene match: 11. This CDR3 spans 15 amino acids.

This clone was detected once. The chain is built from TRBV10-3 and TRBJ2-3, with 7 bases that match TRBD2. The CDR3 sequence is 22 residues long. After removal of 0 bases from V and 5 bases from J, the junction contained 26 bases not matched to a gene. Germline V gene data show CDR1 as ENHRY and CDR2 as SYGVKD. The CDR3 bases are TGTGCCATCAGTGAGTCGATGGGAGTTTCAGGCGGGAGTTCCGGGCCGGGAGATACGCAGTATTTT. It encodes CAISESMGVSGGSSGPGDTQYF.

The J gene is TRBJ2-2, the V gene TRBV7-2, with 9 bases that match TRBD1. CDR3 length: 14 residues. V dropped 5 bases and J dropped 6; count of bases not matched to a gene: 4. Germline V gene sequence: CDR1 SGHTA, CDR2 FQGNSA. The CDR3 region has the DNA TGTGCCAGCAGCCGCGACAGGGGGGCCGGGGAGCTGTTTTTT. Translation gives CASSRDRGAGELFF.

The chain employs TRBV7-8 and TRBJ2-7; 7 bases match TRBD2. Germline V gene data show CDR1 as SGHVS and CDR2 as FQNEAQ. The CDR3 has 13 amino acids. Trimming cost V 5 bases and J 4 bases; bases outside gene matches: 5. The CDR3 nucleotides read TGTGCCAGCAGCCCCGAGCGGGGTTACGAGCAGTACTTC. This codes for CASSPERGYEQYF.

The chain uses TRBV10-2 and TRBJ2-1, with a tentative D call TRBD2 (6 bases). CDR3 length: 18 amino acids. Germline V gene lookup returns CDR1 WSHSY and CDR2 SAAADI. The V gene lost 2 bases and the J gene lost 7 bases, with 24 bases spanning the gap. Here the CDR3 DNA reads TGCGCCAGCAGTGAGAGCTTGCGGGGTGAGATCTACAATAATGAGCAGTTCTTC. Its protein product is CASSESLRGEIYNNEQFF.

The chain employs TRBV19 and TRBJ1-6; D is possibly TRBD1 (5 bases). CDR1 is LNHDA and CDR2 is SQIVND in the germline V gene (reference sequence). V shed 5 bases and J shed 6 bases, with 14 bases lying between them. The CDR3 has 15 residues. The CDR3 sequence: CASSSRQRTNSPLHF. The CDR3 region has the DNA TGTGCCAGTAGTTCAAGACAGAGAACTAATTCACCCCTCCACTTT. Looking up the rest from reference TRBV19 and TRBJ1-6 gives the full variable domain: DGGITQSPKYLFRKEGQNVTLSCEQNLNHDAMYWYRQDPGQGLRLIYYSQIVNDFQKGDIAEGYSVSREKKESFPLTVTSAQKNPTAFYLCASSSRQRTNSPLHFGNGTRLTVT.

This clone came up once. The chain uses TRBV5-1 and TRBJ1-4, with unresolved D. The CDR3 has 13 residues. CDR1 and CDR2 (germline): SGHRS, YFSETQ. The V and J ends lost 5 bases and 8 bases respectively, with 13 bases between them. The CDR3 reads CASSAGSEEKLFF. In DNA form, the CDR3 reads TGCGCCAGCAGTGCGGGGTCCGAGGAAAAACTGTTTTTT.

The chain is built from TRBV5-1 and TRBJ1-6; no reliable D call. The CDR3 length is 15 residues. Germline assignment: CDR1 SGHRS and CDR2 YFSETQ. The V gene lost 0 bases and the J gene lost 8 bases, with 12 bases spanning the gap. The CDR3 nucleotides read TGCGCCAGCAGCTTGGGATTCGGGTCAGATTCACCCCTCCACTTT. Residues: CASSLGFGSDSPLHF.

This chain links TRBV6-5 with TRBJ2-5; TRBD1 aligns across 7 bases. V lost 0 bases to trimming and J lost 5 bases; unmatched junction nucleotides: 6. Germline CDR1 and CDR2: MNHEY and SVGAGI. The CDR3 is 15 amino acids. The CDR3 nucleotides read TGTGCCAGCAGTTACTCGGGACAGTTTTCGGAGACCCAGTACTTC. This translates into CASSYSGQFSETQYF.

The chain is built from TRBV19 and TRBJ1-2, with 10 bases matching TRBD1. The V gene's germline CDR1 is LNHDA and CDR2 SQIVND (reference sequence). The J segment lost 7 bases and the V segment lost 7 bases, leaving 6 bases of the junction unmatched. The CDR3 totals 13 residues. The CDR3 bases are TGTGCCAGTATGAAAGGGACAGGGGCTGGCTACACCTTC. Protein product: CASMKGTGAGYTF. Filled out from reference TRBV19 and TRBJ1-2, the complete variable domain reads DGGITQSPKYLFRKEGQNVTLSCEQNLNHDAMYWYRQDPGQGLRLIYYSQIVNDFQKGDIAEGYSVSREKKESFPLTVTSAQKNPTAFYLCASMKGTGAGYTFGSGTRLTVV.

The chain links TRBV5-1 to TRBJ1-2; TRBD1 matches 9 bases. The CDR3 sequence is 15 residues long. CDR1 is SGHRS and CDR2 is YFSETQ in the germline V gene. The V segment lost 4 bases and the J segment 7 bases; nucleotides outside the gene matches: 11. CDR3 sequence (DNA): TGCGCCAGCAGCCTCGGAGGGGACAGGGCCCGTGGCTACACCTTC. This gives the protein CASSLGGDRARGYTF.

In regard to this clone: Other DNA sequences from this sample encode an identical CDR3 as well. The J gene is TRBJ1-6, the V gene TRBV19; TRBD1 matches 7 bases. The V and J ends lost 6 bases and 2 bases, in that order; junction bases with no gene match: 4. Germline V gene lookup returns CDR1 LNHDA and CDR2 SQIVND (reference sequence). The CDR3 is made up of 15 amino acids. CDR3 loop: CASSRGQTYNSPLHF. DNA for the CDR3: TGTGCCAGTAGCCGGGGACAGACCTATAATTCACCCCTCCACTTT. Full variable domain (outside the CDR3, taken from reference TRBV19 and TRBJ1-6): DGGITQSPKYLFRKEGQNVTLSCEQNLNHDAMYWYRQDPGQGLRLIYYSQIVNDFQKGDIAEGYSVSREKKESFPLTVTSAQKNPTAFYLCASSRGQTYNSPLHFGNGTRLTVT.

This clone appeared once. The V call is TRBV10-2, the J call TRBJ2-1, with 9 bases that match TRBD2. The CDR3 is made up of 16 amino acids. Germline assignment: CDR1 WSHSY and CDR2 SAAADI. With 3 bases clipped from V and 7 bases from J, the junction kept 10 bases outside the gene matches. The CDR3 loop is CASSDVGTSNRNEQFF. CDR3 DNA sequence: TGCGCCAGCAGTGACGTAGGGACTAGCAATAGGAATGAGCAGTTCTTC.

The V gene is TRBV15, the J gene TRBJ1-2, with D perhaps TRBD1 (5 bases). The germline V and J ends were trimmed by 2 bases and 5 bases, with 15 bases remaining between them. Per the germline V gene, CDR1 is LNHNV and CDR2 is YYDKDF (reference sequence). The CDR3 runs to 15 residues. CDR3 residues: CATSRPGEGVYGYTF. In DNA form, the CDR3 reads TGTGCCACCAGCAGACCGGGAGAAGGGGTGTATGGCTACACCTTC.

The chain has TRBV3-1 (or the pseudogene TRBV3-2) and TRBJ2-7; 15 positions agree with TRBD2. CDR1 is LGHDT, CDR2 YNNKEL, per germline (reference sequence). After removal of 3 bases from V and 2 bases from J, the junction contained 11 bases not matched to a gene. The CDR3 runs to 19 residues. The CDR3 is CASSHQPGLAGGSPYEQYF. The CDR3 DNA sequence: TGTGCCAGCAGCCACCAACCGGGACTAGCGGGAGGCTCCCCCTACGAGCAGTACTTC.

The J gene is TRBJ2-1, the V gene TRBV6-1; 14 positions agree with TRBD2. The V and J ends lost 1 base and 3 bases, in that order; junction bases with no gene match: 8. This CDR3 has 19 amino acids. Germline loops: CDR1 MNHNS, CDR2 SASEGT. CDR3 sequence reads: CASSEGGLAGVVRYNEQFF. DNA for the CDR3: TGTGCCAGCAGTGAAGGGGGACTAGCGGGAGTGGTTCGCTACAATGAGCAGTTCTTC.

The gene calls are TRBV15 and TRBJ1-4, with D hard to call. Germline V gene lookup returns CDR1 LNHNV and CDR2 YYDKDF (reference sequence). The CDR3 extends over 13 amino acids. Trimming took off 0 bases at V and 7 bases at J, with 6 bases between the two ends. CDR3 DNA sequence: TGTGCCACCAGCAGAGATTTAGTTGAAAAACTGTTTTTT. Its protein is CATSRDLVEKLFF.

V gene TRBV5-4 combines with J gene TRBJ2-7; D is possibly TRBD1 (6 bases). This CDR3 is built from 15 residues. The germline CDR1 and CDR2 sequences are SGHNT and YYREEE (reference sequence). V gave up 0 bases and J gave up 2 bases, with 12 bases separating them. CDR3 nucleotides: TGTGCCAGCAGCTTGGCTGGGGGCTCTACCTACGAGCAGTACTTC. Protein product: CASSLAGGSTYEQYF.